This TCR beta chain was recorded in a study of blood T cell repertoires in COVID-19. In the study overall: Collection of acute and convalescent COVID-19 samples took place in the United States, Italy and Spain. T cells, B-cell-depleted T cells, or PBMCs supplied cDNA or gDNA.

In the source study's methods: Amplification with reference gene primers provided the estimates of nucleated cell counts. Here immunoSEQ multiplex PCR was the method, and the copy in TCRdb shows in-frame clones only, minus some. V and J calls and clone size are given by that table; D and trimming were obtained from the DNA. The sample consists of roughly 200,000 clones, around nine tenths of them appearing once. The CDR3 covers 14 residues. The germline V gene has CDR1 SGHTA and CDR2 FQGTGA. The J segment lost 9 bases and the V segment lost 5 bases, leaving 9 bases of the junction unmatched. The sample was peripheral blood. This chain links TRBV7-3 with TRBJ2-1, with 8 bases identical to TRBD1. The sequence derives from a man aged 55 to 70 who had recovered from COVID-19. CDR3 nucleotides: TGTGCCAGCAGCCAGGGGGCTCCCCGGGCTGAGCAGTTCTTC. This encodes CASSQGAPRAEQFF. Full variable domain (rest looked up from reference TRBV7-3 and TRBJ2-1): GAGVSQTPSNKVTEKGKYVELRCDPISGHTALYWYRQSLGQGPEFLIYFQGTGAADDSGLPNDRFFAVRPEGSVSTLKIQRTERGDSAVYLCASSQGAPRAEQFFGPGTRLTVL.